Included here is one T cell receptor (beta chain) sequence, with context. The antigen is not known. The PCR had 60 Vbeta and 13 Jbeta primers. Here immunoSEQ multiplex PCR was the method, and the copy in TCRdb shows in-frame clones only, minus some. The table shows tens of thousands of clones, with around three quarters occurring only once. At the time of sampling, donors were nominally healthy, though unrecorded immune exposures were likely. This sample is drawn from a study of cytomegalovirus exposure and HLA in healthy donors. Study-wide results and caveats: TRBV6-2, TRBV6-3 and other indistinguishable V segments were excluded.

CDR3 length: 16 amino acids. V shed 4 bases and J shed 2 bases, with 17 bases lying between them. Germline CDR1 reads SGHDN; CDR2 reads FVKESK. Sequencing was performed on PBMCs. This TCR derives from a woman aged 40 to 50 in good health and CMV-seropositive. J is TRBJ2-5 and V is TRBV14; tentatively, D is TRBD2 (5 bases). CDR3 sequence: CASSRARVTLQETQYF. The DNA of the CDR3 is TGTGCCAGCAGCCGGGCGAGGGTAACCTTGCAAGAGACCCAGTACTTC. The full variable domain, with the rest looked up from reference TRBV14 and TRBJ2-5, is EAGVTQFPSHSVIEKGQTVTLRCDPISGHDNLYWYRRVMGKEIKFLLHFVKESKQDESGMPNNRFLAERTGGTYSTLKVQPAELEDSGVYFCASSRARVTLQETQYFGPGTRLLVL.